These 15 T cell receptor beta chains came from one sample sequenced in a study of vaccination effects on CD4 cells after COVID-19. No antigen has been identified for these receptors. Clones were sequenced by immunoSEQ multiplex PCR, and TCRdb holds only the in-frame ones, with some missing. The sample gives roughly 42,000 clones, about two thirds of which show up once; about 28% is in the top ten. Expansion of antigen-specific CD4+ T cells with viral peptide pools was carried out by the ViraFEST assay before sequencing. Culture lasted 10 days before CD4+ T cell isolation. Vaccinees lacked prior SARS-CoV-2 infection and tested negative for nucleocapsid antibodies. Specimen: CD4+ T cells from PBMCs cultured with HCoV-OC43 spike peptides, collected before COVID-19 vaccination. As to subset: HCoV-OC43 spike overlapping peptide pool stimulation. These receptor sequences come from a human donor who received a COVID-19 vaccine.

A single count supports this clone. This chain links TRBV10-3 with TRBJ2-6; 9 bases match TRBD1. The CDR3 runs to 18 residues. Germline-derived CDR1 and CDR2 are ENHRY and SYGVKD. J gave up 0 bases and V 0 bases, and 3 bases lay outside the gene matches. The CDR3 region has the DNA TGTGCCATCAGTGAGTCGGACAGGGGTGCCTCTGGGGCCAACGTCCTGACTTTC. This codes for CAISESDRGASGANVLTF.

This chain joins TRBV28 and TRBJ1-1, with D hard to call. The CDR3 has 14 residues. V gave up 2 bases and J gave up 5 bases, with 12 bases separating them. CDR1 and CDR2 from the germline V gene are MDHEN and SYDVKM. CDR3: CASSLGGRWTEAFF. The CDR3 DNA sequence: TGTGCCAGCAGTTTAGGCGGAAGGTGGACTGAAGCTTTCTTT.

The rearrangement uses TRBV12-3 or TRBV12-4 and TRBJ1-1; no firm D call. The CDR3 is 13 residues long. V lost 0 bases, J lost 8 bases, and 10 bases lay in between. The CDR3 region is CASSLAPGSEAFF. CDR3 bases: TGTGCCAGCAGTTTAGCGCCGGGATCCGAAGCTTTCTTT.

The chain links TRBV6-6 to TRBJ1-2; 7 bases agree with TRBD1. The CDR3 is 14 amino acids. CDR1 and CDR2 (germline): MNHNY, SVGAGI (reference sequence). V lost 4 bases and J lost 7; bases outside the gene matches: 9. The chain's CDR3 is CASSSPERGPGYTF. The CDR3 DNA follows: TGTGCCAGCAGTTCTCCCGAGAGGGGGCCTGGCTACACCTTC.

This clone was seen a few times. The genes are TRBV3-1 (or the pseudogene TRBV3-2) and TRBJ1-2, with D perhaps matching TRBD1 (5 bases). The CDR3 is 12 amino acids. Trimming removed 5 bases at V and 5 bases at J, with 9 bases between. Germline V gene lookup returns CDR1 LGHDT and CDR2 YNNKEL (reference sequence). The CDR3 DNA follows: TGTGCCAGCAGCTCCCGGGGGTATGGCTACACCTTC. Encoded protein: CASSSRGYGYTF.

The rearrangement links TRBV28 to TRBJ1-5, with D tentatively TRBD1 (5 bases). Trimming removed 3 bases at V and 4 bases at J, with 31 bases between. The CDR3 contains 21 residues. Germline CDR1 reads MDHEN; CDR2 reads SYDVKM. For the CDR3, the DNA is TGTGCCAGCAGTTTCAAATTCTTCGGGGCTCAAATTATAGGAGGGAATCAGCCCCAGCATTTT. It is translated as CASSFKFFGAQIIGGNQPQHF.

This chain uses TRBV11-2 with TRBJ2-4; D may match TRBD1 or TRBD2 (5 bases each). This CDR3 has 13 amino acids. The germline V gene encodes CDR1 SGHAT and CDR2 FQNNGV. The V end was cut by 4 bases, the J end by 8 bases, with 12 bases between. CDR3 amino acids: CASSSGAKDIQYF. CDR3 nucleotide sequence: TGTGCCAGCAGCTCCGGGGCGAAGGACATTCAGTACTTC.

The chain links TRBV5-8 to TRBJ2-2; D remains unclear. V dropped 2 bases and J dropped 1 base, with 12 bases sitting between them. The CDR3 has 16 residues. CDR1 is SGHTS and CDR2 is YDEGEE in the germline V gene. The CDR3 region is CASSFGFGQNTGELFF. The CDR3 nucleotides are TGTGCCAGCAGCTTCGGCTTTGGCCAGAACACCGGGGAGCTGTTTTTT.

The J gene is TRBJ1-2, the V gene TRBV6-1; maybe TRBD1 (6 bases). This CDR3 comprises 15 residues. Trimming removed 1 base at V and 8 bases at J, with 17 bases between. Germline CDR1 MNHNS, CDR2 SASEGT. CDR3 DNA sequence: TGTGCCAGCAGTGAAGGGACAGTAACGTTTAAGGGCTACACCTTC. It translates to CASSEGTVTFKGYTF.

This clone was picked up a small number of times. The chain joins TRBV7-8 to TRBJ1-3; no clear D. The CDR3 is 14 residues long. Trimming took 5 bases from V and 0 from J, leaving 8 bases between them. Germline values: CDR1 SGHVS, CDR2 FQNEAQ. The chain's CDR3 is CASSHRGSGNTIYF. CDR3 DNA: TGTGCCAGCAGCCACCGTGGCTCTGGAAACACCATATATTTT.

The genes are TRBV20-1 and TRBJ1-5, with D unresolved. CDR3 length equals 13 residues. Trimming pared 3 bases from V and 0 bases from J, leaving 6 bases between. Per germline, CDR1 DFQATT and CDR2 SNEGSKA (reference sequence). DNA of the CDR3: TGCAGTGCTAGTCGCACTAGCAATCAGCCCCAGCATTTT. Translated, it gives CSASRTSNQPQHF.

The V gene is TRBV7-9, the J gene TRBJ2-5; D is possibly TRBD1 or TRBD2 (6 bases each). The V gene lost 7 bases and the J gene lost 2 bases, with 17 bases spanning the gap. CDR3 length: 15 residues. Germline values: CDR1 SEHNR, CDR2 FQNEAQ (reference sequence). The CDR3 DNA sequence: TGTGCCAGCACCGGGGGCCACAGCGGACAAGAGACCCAGTACTTC. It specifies CASTGGHSGQETQYF.

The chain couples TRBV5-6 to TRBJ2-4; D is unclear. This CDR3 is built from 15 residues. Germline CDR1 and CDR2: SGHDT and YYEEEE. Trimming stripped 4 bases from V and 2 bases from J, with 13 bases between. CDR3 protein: CASSQRTPSKNIQYF. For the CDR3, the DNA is TGTGCCAGCAGCCAGAGGACCCCCTCCAAAAACATTCAGTACTTC. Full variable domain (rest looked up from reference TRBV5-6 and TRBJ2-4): DAGVTQSPTHLIKTRGQQVTLRCSPKSGHDTVSWYQQALGQGPQFIFQYYEEEERQRGNFPDRFSGHQFPNYSSELNVNALLLGDSALYLCASSQRTPSKNIQYFGAGTRLSVL.

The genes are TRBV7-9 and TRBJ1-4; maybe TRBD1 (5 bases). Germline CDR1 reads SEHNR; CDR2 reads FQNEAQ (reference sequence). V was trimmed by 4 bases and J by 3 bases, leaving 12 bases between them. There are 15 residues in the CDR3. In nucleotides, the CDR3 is TGTGCCAGCAGCTCCGAGGGGCGAGCTAATGAAAAACTGTTTTTT. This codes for CASSSEGRANEKLFF.

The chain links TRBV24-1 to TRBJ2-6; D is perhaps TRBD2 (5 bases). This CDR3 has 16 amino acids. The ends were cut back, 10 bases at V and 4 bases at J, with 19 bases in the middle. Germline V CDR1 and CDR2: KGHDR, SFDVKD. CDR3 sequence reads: CATSSGWGAGANVLTF. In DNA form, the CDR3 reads TGTGCCACGTCGTCGGGCTGGGGAGCCGGGGCCAACGTCCTGACTTTC.